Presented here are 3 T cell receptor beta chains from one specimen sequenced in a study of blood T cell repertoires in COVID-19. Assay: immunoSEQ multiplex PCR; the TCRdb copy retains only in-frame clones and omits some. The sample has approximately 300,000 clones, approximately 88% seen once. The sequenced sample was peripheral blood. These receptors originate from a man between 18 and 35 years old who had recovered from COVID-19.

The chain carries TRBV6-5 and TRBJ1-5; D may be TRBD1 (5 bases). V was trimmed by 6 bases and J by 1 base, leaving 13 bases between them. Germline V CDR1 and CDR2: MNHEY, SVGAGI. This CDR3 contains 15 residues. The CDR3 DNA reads TGTGCCAGCAGCCCGCAGGGAGGGAGCAATCAGCCCCAGCATTTT. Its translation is CASSPQGGSNQPQHF.

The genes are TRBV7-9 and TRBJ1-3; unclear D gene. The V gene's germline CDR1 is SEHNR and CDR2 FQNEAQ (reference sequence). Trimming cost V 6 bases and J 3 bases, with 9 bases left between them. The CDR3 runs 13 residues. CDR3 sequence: CASSYLSGNTIYF. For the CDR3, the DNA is TGTGCCAGCAGTTACTTGAGTGGAAACACCATATATTTT.

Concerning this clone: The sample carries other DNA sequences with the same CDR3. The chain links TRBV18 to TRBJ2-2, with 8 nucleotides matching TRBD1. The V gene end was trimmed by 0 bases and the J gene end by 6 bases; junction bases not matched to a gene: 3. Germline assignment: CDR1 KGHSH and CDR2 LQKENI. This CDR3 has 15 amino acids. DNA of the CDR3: TGTGCCAGCTCACCACCTCAGGGGGCGGCCGGGGAGCTGTTTTTT. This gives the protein CASSPPQGAAGELFF.